Shown below are 7 T cell receptor beta chains from a single sample sequenced in a study of blood T cell repertoires in COVID-19. Only in-frame clones appear in the TCRdb table, and some are missing; sequencing was by immunoSEQ multiplex PCR. The sample lists roughly 15,000 clones; approximately 80% were seen once. Sequencing was performed on peripheral blood. The source of these receptors is a woman aged 45 to 65 with active or convalescent COVID-19.

CDR3 in amino acids: CASSIVQGSSYEQYF. The DNA of the CDR3 is TGTGCCAGTAGTATAGTTCAGGGGAGCAGTTACGAGCAGTACTTC. The chain joins TRBV19 to TRBJ2-7; TRBD1 might be the D (6 bases). Germline V lookup: CDR1 LNHDA, CDR2 SQIVND (reference sequence). Trimming shortened V by 1 base and J by 4 bases, and 14 bases separated the two germline ends. CDR3 length: 15 residues.

This rearrangement joins TRBV5-6 to TRBJ2-1, with TRBD1 as a possible D gene (6 bases). In germline, CDR1 is SGHDT, CDR2 YYEEEE. V was trimmed by 4 bases and J by 0 bases, leaving 14 bases between them. This CDR3 region has 16 residues. The CDR3 protein is CASSLGQPSSYNEQFF. CDR3 DNA: TGTGCCAGCAGCCTCGGACAGCCAAGCTCCTACAATGAGCAGTTCTTC.

This chain joins TRBV7-2 and TRBJ2-3, with TRBD2 identical over 10 bases. The germline gives CDR1 SGHTA, CDR2 FQGNSA. The CDR3 loop spans 15 amino acids. The junction had 6 bases not matched to a gene; V was cut back by 5 bases and J by 4 bases. CDR3 amino acids: CASSQRTSGADTQYF. The CDR3 DNA is TGTGCCAGCAGCCAACGGACTAGCGGCGCAGATACGCAGTATTTT.

V and J are TRBV2 and TRBJ2-2; maybe TRBD1 (5 bases). Germline V CDR1 and CDR2: SNHLY, FYNNEI. Trimming stripped 4 bases from V and 2 bases from J, with 8 bases between. This CDR3 is built from 14 residues. CDR3 nucleotide sequence: TGTGCCAGCAGTGGCGACAGTAACACCGGGGAGCTGTTTTTT. Its protein is CASSGDSNTGELFF.

This rearrangement joins TRBV5-6 to TRBJ2-7; D gene uncertain. Between the trimmed V and J ends, which lost 2 bases and 0 bases, there was a span of 9 bases. Germline loops: CDR1 SGHDT, CDR2 YYEEEE. The CDR3 has 14 amino acids. CDR3 bases: TGTGCCAGCAGCTTATCTCCAGGCTCCTACGAGCAGTACTTC. This encodes CASSLSPGSYEQYF.

V and J are TRBV7-6 and TRBJ1-2, with 11 bases that match TRBD1. CDR1 and CDR2 from the germline V gene are SGHVS and FNYEAQ. This CDR3 contains 15 residues. J gave up 8 bases and V 5 bases, and 10 bases lay outside the gene matches. This CDR3 reads CASSIGQGAEWGYTF. Here the CDR3 DNA reads TGTGCCAGCAGCATAGGACAGGGGGCTGAATGGGGCTACACCTTC.

This sequence joins TRBV3-1 (or the pseudogene TRBV3-2) and TRBJ2-7; TRBD1 aligns across 8 bases. Looked up from germline, CDR1 is LGHDT and CDR2 is YNNKEL (reference sequence). Germline trimming cut 4 bases from V and 7 bases from J; bases unmatched to any gene: 12. The CDR3 extends over 15 amino acids. The CDR3 reads CASSLGTGFSWEQYF. The CDR3 DNA reads as TGTGCCAGCAGCCTAGGGACAGGATTCTCCTGGGAGCAGTACTTC.